These 28 T cell receptor beta chains were sequenced from one sample in a study of blood T cells in healthy people across ages. A second PCR, run for about 7 to 11 cycles, used a sample-barcoded 5' primer plus a J-beta primer mix. In TCRdb, the 5' RACE reads were re-called with MiXCR into one record per CDR3 protein. The sample holds hundreds of thousands of distinct CDR3 sequences, roughly a quarter seen once. Another study also made use of these data, one on T cells of mothers and their children.

The specimen was blood. These TCRs come from a boy aged 2 to 10 in good health.

CDR3: CASSEYRAYEQYF. The DNA for the CDR3 is TGTGCCAGCAGTGAATACAGGGCCTACGAGCAGTACTTC. The chain recombines TRBV2 with TRBJ2-7; a possible D gene is TRBD1 (6 bases). V gave up 2 bases and J gave up 2 bases, with 7 bases separating them. Germline CDR1 reads SNHLY; CDR2 reads FYNNEI. CDR3 length: 13 amino acids.

The chain recombines TRBV7-8 with TRBJ2-4, with a weak D call TRBD1 (6 bases). Germline loops: CDR1 SGHVS, CDR2 FQNEAQ. V lost 7 bases and J lost 0, with 13 bases in between. The CDR3 is made up of 15 amino acids. CDR3 protein: CASTDRFLAKNIQYF. The CDR3 nucleotides read TGTGCCAGCACTGACAGGTTTCTAGCCAAAAACATTCAGTACTTC. The entire variable domain, with the rest obtained from reference TRBV7-8 and TRBJ2-4, is as follows: GAGVSQSPRYKVAKRGQDVALRCDPISGHVSLFWYQQALGQGPEFLTYFQNEAQLDKSGLPSDRFFAERPEGSVSTLKIQRTQQEDSAVYLCASTDRFLAKNIQYFGAGTRLSVL.

V is TRBV20-1 and J is TRBJ2-7; 14 nucleotides match TRBD2. V was pared by 1 base and J by 7 bases, with 12 bases of the junction left unmatched. Germline lookup yields CDR1 DFQATT and CDR2 SNEGSKA (reference sequence). The CDR3 loop spans 17 amino acids. CDR3 in amino acids: CSARGTSGGLSYNEQYF. The CDR3 bases are TGCAGTGCTAGAGGGACTAGCGGGGGGCTATCCTACAATGAGCAGTACTTC.

This clonotype has just a few counts. This rearrangement joins TRBV20-1 to TRBJ2-1; D remains unclear. TRBJ2-7 matches the DNA end more closely, so the J call is doubtful. Germline V gives CDR1 DFQATT, CDR2 SNEGSKA (reference sequence). The CDR3 runs to 11 residues. This CDR3 reads CSAMVGYEQYF. CDR3 DNA: TGCAGTGCTATGGTAGGCTACGAGCAGTACTTC.

This clonotype has more than one count but fewer than ten. The J gene is TRBJ2-6, the V gene TRBV4-1; tentatively, D is TRBD1 (5 bases). V lost 1 base, J lost 0 bases, and 16 bases lay in between. Germline V gene data show CDR1 as MGHRA and CDR2 as YSYEKL. The CDR3 sequence is 19 residues long. CDR3 sequence (DNA): TGCGCCAGCAGCCAAGTGTCAGGGTGGGGTCCCTCTGGGGCCAACGTCCTGACTTTC. As protein: CASSQVSGWGPSGANVLTF.

The chain uses TRBV3-1 and TRBJ2-7; tentatively, D is TRBD1 (6 bases). The length of the CDR3 is 16 residues. V dropped 0 bases and J dropped 6 bases, with 18 bases sitting between them. The germline gives CDR1 LGHDT, CDR2 YNNKEL (reference sequence). The CDR3 region has the DNA TGTGCCAGCAGCCAAGATTGGAATACAGGGAGATCCGAGCAGTACTTC. It specifies CASSQDWNTGRSEQYF.

This clonotype was recorded many times. This sequence joins TRBV7-2 and TRBJ1-1; the D is unclear. The germline gives CDR1 SGHTA, CDR2 FQGNSA. This CDR3 contains 14 residues. Trimming took 6 bases from V and 1 from J, leaving 12 bases between them. The DNA of the CDR3 is TGTGCCAGCAGGCGGGATACCAAGAACACTGAAGCTTTCTTT. Its translation is CASRRDTKNTEAFF.

This clonotype has at least ten counts. This chain uses TRBV5-6 with TRBJ2-5, with D possibly matching TRBD2 (5 bases). Trimming took off 0 bases at V and 0 bases at J, with 6 bases between the two ends. CDR1 and CDR2 (germline): SGHDT, YYEEEE. The CDR3 consists of 14 residues. The CDR3 DNA sequence: TGTGCCAGCAGCTTGGCGGGAAACCAAGAGACCCAGTACTTC. It is translated as CASSLAGNQETQYF.

The J gene is TRBJ2-7, the V gene TRBV12-3 or TRBV12-4; TRBD1 matches at 9 bases. V shed 6 bases and J 5 bases; nucleotides not matched to a gene: 8. The CDR3 covers 14 residues. The CDR3, as DNA: TGTGCCAGCAGCACTCCGGGACAGGGTCACGAGCAGTACTTC. Its translation is CASSTPGQGHEQYF.

Here the CDR3 reads CASSVGLAGDINEQFF. The CDR3 bases are TGTGCCAGCAGCGTGGGACTAGCGGGAGACATCAATGAGCAGTTCTTC. This chain uses TRBV11-2 with TRBJ2-5; TRBD2 matches 14 bases. The DNA matches TRBJ2-1 better at its end, which makes the J call doubtful. CDR3 length: 16 amino acids. The germline V gene encodes CDR1 SGHAT and CDR2 FQNNGV.

V usage is TRBV2 and J usage is TRBJ1-1; 12 bases match TRBD1. Germline V lookup: CDR1 SNHLY, CDR2 FYNNEI. V dropped 3 bases and J dropped 10; count of bases not matched to a gene: 6. The CDR3 spans 14 residues. CDR3 residues: CASSDGTGGFGAFF. The DNA for the CDR3 is TGTGCCAGCAGTGATGGGACAGGGGGCTTTGGAGCTTTCTTT.

The chain couples TRBV12-5 to TRBJ1-2; D may be TRBD1 (6 bases). There are 17 residues in the CDR3. The germline V gene encodes CDR1 LGHNT and CDR2 FRNRAP. Between the trimmed V and J ends, which lost 3 bases and 2 bases, there was a span of 19 bases. The CDR3 region has the DNA TGTGCTAGTGGTTTATTAACTGGGGGGGGGCCAAACTATGGCTACACCTTC. Its translation is CASGLLTGGGPNYGYTF. The full variable domain, rest sourced from reference TRBV12-5 and TRBJ1-2, is DARVTQTPRHKVTEMGQEVTMRCQPILGHNTVFWYRQTMMQGLELLAYFRNRAPLDDSGMPKDRFSAEMPDATLATLKIQPSEPRDSAVYFCASGLLTGGGPNYGYTFGSGTRLTVV.

The rearrangement uses TRBV5-1 and TRBJ1-4, with 12 bases lining up with TRBD1. The CDR3 length is 16 residues. Germline loops: CDR1 SGHRS, CDR2 YFSETQ. Germline trimming cut 4 bases from V and 5 bases from J; bases unmatched to any gene: 6. CDR3: CASSPGQGATNEKLFF. DNA of the CDR3: TGCGCCAGCAGCCCGGGACAGGGGGCGACCAATGAAAAACTGTTTTTT.

This rearrangement joins TRBV10-3 to TRBJ1-4; a weak D match, TRBD1 (6 bases). Trimming shortened V by 4 bases and J by 8 bases, and 14 bases separated the two germline ends. There are 14 residues in the CDR3. CDR1 is ENHRY, CDR2 SYGVKD, per germline. CDR3 loop: CAISASGDGEKLFF. CDR3 coding DNA: TGTGCCATCAGTGCGTCAGGGGACGGAGAAAAACTGTTTTTT.

This clonotype was recorded a few times. The chain is built from TRBV7-8 and TRBJ2-5, with TRBD2 identical over 7 bases. V trimming: 6 bases; J trimming: 1 base; junction bases outside the gene matches: 11. Germline CDR1 and CDR2: SGHVS and FQNEAQ. The length of the CDR3 is 16 residues. The CDR3 DNA sequence: TGTGCCAGCAGTCCCCTGGGGGGGGGTATCCAAGAGACCCAGTACTTC. It encodes CASSPLGGGIQETQYF.

This clonotype was observed a handful of times. V gene TRBV7-9 combines with J gene TRBJ2-5; TRBD2 agrees at 8 bases. The end of the DNA fits TRBJ2-7 better, so the J call may be wrong. The CDR3 spans 18 residues. The germline gives CDR1 SEHNR, CDR2 FQNEAQ (reference sequence). The CDR3 DNA reads TGTGCCAGCAGCTTTCCCCCTTCAACTAGCGGTTCCTCCTACGAGCAGTACTTC. This sequence encodes CASSFPPSTSGSSYEQYF.

Ten or more counts support this clonotype. The chain links TRBV28 to TRBJ2-2, with 8 bases identical to TRBD2. V gave up 1 base and J gave up 6 bases; unmatched junction bases: 4. This CDR3 has 15 amino acids. CDR1 is MDHEN, CDR2 SYDVKM, per germline. The CDR3 reads CASSLSGGASGELFF. Here the CDR3 DNA reads TGTGCCAGCAGTTTATCCGGGGGGGCCTCCGGGGAGCTGTTTTTT. Full variable domain (missing parts from reference TRBV28 and TRBJ2-2): DVKVTQSSRYLVKRTGEKVFLECVQDMDHENMFWYRQDPGLGLRLIYFSYDVKMKEKGDIPEGYSVSREKKERFSLILESASTNQTSMYLCASSLSGGASGELFFGEGSRLTVL.

V usage is TRBV7-6 and J usage is TRBJ1-1, with D hard to call. This CDR3 comprises 15 residues. V was shortened by 0 bases and J by 0 bases, with 8 bases between the two germline ends. Germline lookup yields CDR1 SGHVS and CDR2 FNYEAQ. The CDR3 sequence is CASSLAVGVNTEAFF. The CDR3 DNA reads TGTGCCAGCAGCTTAGCGGTGGGAGTGAACACTGAAGCTTTCTTT.

This sequence joins TRBV25-1 and TRBJ1-1; D may be TRBD1 (6 bases). Germline lookup yields CDR1 MGHDK and CDR2 SYGVNS. The V end lost 3 bases, the J end lost 4 bases, and 15 bases lay between the germline ends. The CDR3 is 15 amino acids. CDR3 amino acids: CASSELTGVGTEAFF. Here the CDR3 DNA reads TGTGCCAGCAGTGAGCTGACAGGTGTTGGCACTGAAGCTTTCTTT. Looking up the rest from reference TRBV25-1 and TRBJ1-1 gives the full variable domain: EADIYQTPRYLVIGTGKKITLECSQTMGHDKMYWYQQDPGMELHLIHYSYGVNSTEKGDLSSESTVSRIRTEHFPLTLESARPSHTSQYLCASSELTGVGTEAFFGQGTRLTVV.

As regards this clonotype: One end of the junction fails to match germline, which may point to a read error. This chain joins TRBV20-1 and TRBJ2-4, with D perhaps TRBD2 (6 bases). This CDR3 spans 14 amino acids. From germline, CDR1 is DFQATT and CDR2 SNEGSKA (reference sequence). CDR3 sequence (DNA): TGCGGTGCTAGAGATGTGGGGGGAGAAAACATTCAGTACTTC. This sequence encodes CGARDVGGENIQYF.

The gene calls are TRBV20-1 and TRBJ1-4, with TRBD1 matching over 8 bases. In germline, CDR1 is DFQATT, CDR2 SNEGSKA (reference sequence). J lost 8 bases, V lost 0 bases, and 5 bases had no gene match. The CDR3 loop spans 14 amino acids. Here the CDR3 DNA reads TGCAGTGCTAGAGAAGGACAGGGAAACGAAAAACTGTTTTTT. This sequence encodes CSAREGQGNEKLFF.

This clonotype was seen more than once but under ten times. This chain links TRBV29-1 with TRBJ2-5; TRBD1 matches 8 bases. V was pared by 0 bases and J by 4 bases, with 13 bases of the junction left unmatched. The CDR3 is made up of 17 amino acids. CDR1 SQVTM and CDR2 ANQGSEA come from the germline V gene. Here the CDR3 reads CSVEDRFDRGRGETQYF. CDR3 sequence (DNA): TGCAGCGTTGAAGATCGATTCGACAGGGGCAGGGGAGAGACCCAGTACTTC.

This sequence joins TRBV11-2 and TRBJ2-5; TRBD1 or TRBD2 may be the D gene (7 bases each). The J call may be faulty, since TRBJ2-1 better matches the DNA end. From germline, CDR1 is SGHAT and CDR2 FQNNGV. The CDR3 consists of 15 residues. Here the CDR3 reads CASSSGRGPYNEQFF. The CDR3 nucleotides are TGTGCCAGCAGCTCAGGGAGGGGGCCCTACAATGAGCAGTTCTTC.

Many counts were recorded for this clonotype. This chain links TRBV27 with TRBJ2-7; possible D gene TRBD2, 6 bases. From germline, CDR1 is MNHEY and CDR2 SMNVEV (reference sequence). The V and J ends lost 10 bases and 7 bases respectively, with 17 bases between them. The CDR3 contains 12 residues. The CDR3 here is CATRDSGLEQYF. The CDR3 coding sequence is TGTGCCACCAGGGACTCAGGGTTAGAGCAGTACTTC.

V gene TRBV7-2 combines with J gene TRBJ1-2; tentative D call: TRBD1 (5 bases). The V gene's germline CDR1 is SGHTA and CDR2 FQGNSA. V was cut by 1 base and J by 0 bases, with 9 bases left in between. The length of the CDR3 is 15 residues. The CDR3 sequence is CASSLGSTANYGYTF. The CDR3, as DNA: TGTGCCAGCAGCTTAGGTTCGACAGCTAACTATGGCTACACCTTC.

This clonotype was detected a few times. V and J are TRBV12-3 or TRBV12-4 and TRBJ2-5; D unclear. V lost 3 bases and J lost 3, with 11 bases in between. The CDR3 is made up of 14 amino acids. CDR3 in amino acids: CASSFWPTEETQYF. The DNA of the CDR3 is TGTGCCAGCAGTTTTTGGCCGACCGAAGAGACCCAGTACTTC.

This clonotype turned up a few times. The chain employs TRBV9 and TRBJ1-3; maybe TRBD1 (6 bases). CDR3 size: 14 residues. V shed 4 bases and J shed 4 bases, with 12 bases lying between them. The V gene's germline CDR1 is SGDLS and CDR2 YYNGEE. This chain's CDR3 is CASSKGEAGNTIYF. The CDR3 nucleotides are TGTGCCAGCAGCAAGGGGGAGGCCGGAAACACCATATATTTT. The full variable domain, completed using reference TRBV9 and TRBJ1-3, is DSGVTQTPKHLITATGQRVTLRCSPRSGDLSVYWYQQSLDQGLQFLIQYYNGEERAKGNILERFSAQQFPDLHSELNLSSLELGDSALYFCASSKGEAGNTIYFGEGSWLTVV.

This clonotype has only a few counts. The chain links TRBV3-1 to TRBJ1-6, with unresolved D. Germline loops: CDR1 LGHDT, CDR2 YNNKEL (reference sequence). The CDR3 has 15 residues. V gave up 0 bases and J gave up 6 bases, with 9 bases separating them. The CDR3 bases are TGTGCCAGCAGCCAAGATATCAGGAGTAATTCACCCCTCCACTTT. It is translated as CASSQDIRSNSPLHF.